These 29 T cell receptor beta chains were all obtained from the same sample, sequenced in a study of T-cell reconstitution after alpha-beta-depleted transplantation in children (dated by TCRdb to the mid-2010s). To prepare the library, PCR was applied. Sequencing instrument: Illumina HiSeq 2500. TCR libraries were prepared with molecular barcoding, using unique molecular identifiers to normalize TCRbeta repertoire quantification. The raw public reads went through TCRdb reprocessing: fastp at Q25, MiXCR clone calling, in-frame beta chains kept. Each entry is one CDR3 protein sequence, shown with its most common DNA and genes. This sample comprises 420,000 or so distinct CDR3 sequences, approximately 10% of them detected only once. The ten top clones hold about 5% of the sample. The sequencing here drew on PBMCs from the stem cell graft donor, taken from the stem cell graft. The receptors originated from a human donor who donated a stem cell graft to a child with acute myeloid leukemia.

This clonotype has more than one count but fewer than ten. This chain connects TRBV5-1 to TRBJ1-2, with TRBD1 matching 7 bases. The germline V gene has CDR1 SGHRS and CDR2 YFSETQ. Trimming took 4 bases from V and 3 from J; bases not matched to a gene: 24. CDR3 length: 20 residues. This chain's CDR3 is CASSPGTRRQGRLIYYGYTF. The DNA of the CDR3 is TGCGCCAGCAGCCCGGGCACTAGACGACAGGGACGTCTTATCTACTATGGCTACACCTTC.

This clonotype was seen repeatedly, ten times or more. The chain has TRBV20-1 and TRBJ2-3, with TRBD2 matching 12 bases. The J segment lost 1 base and the V segment lost 1 base, leaving 9 bases of the junction unmatched. CDR1 DFQATT and CDR2 SNEGSKA come from the germline V gene (reference sequence). This CDR3 has 18 amino acids. This chain's CDR3 is CSARAMGTSGLRTDTQYF. CDR3 nucleotide sequence: TGCAGTGCTAGAGCCATGGGGACTAGCGGGCTTCGCACAGATACGCAGTATTTT.

This clonotype was counted a few times. V usage is TRBV12-3 or TRBV12-4 and J usage is TRBJ2-3; TRBD2 matches 15 bases. V lost 6 bases and J lost 1; bases outside the gene matches: 5. This CDR3 spans 17 amino acids. The DNA of the CDR3 is TGTGCCAGCAGGGGGGGACTAGCGGGAGGAGGCACAGATACGCAGTATTTT. Amino acid sequence: CASRGGLAGGGTDTQYF.

J is TRBJ2-5 and V is TRBV7-6; 7 bases agree with TRBD1. The germline V gene has CDR1 SGHVS and CDR2 FNYEAQ. This CDR3 has 15 residues. Trimming cost V 1 base and J 5 bases; bases outside gene matches: 7. The CDR3 sequence is CASSLDSSRGETQYF. In DNA, the CDR3 is TGTGCCAGCAGCTTAGATAGTTCCAGGGGGGAGACCCAGTACTTC.

This clonotype was seen a single time. At one end, the junction sequence differs from germline, possibly due to a read error. The rearrangement links TRBV20-1 to TRBJ2-5, with a weak D call TRBD2 (6 bases). CDR1 and CDR2 (germline): DFQATT, SNEGSKA (reference sequence). The CDR3 runs to 14 residues. CDR3 region: CSAPRLGSQETQHF. In nucleotides, the CDR3 is TGCAGTGCTCCCCGACTAGGTTCCCAAGAGACCCAGCACTTC.

This clonotype was seen ten or more times. V is TRBV7-2 and J is TRBJ2-7; 7 nucleotides agree with TRBD1. Germline CDR1 is SGHTA and CDR2 is FQGNSA. The CDR3 has 15 amino acids. Trimming took 5 bases from V and 4 from J; bases not matched to a gene: 11. CDR3 loop: CASSQSGTETYEQYF. The CDR3, as DNA: TGTGCCAGCAGCCAATCCGGGACAGAAACTTACGAGCAGTACTTC.

This clonotype has more than one count but fewer than ten. The V gene is TRBV19, the J gene TRBJ2-1, with D possibly matching TRBD2 (5 bases). Trimming took 6 bases from V and 1 from J, leaving 13 bases between them. Per the germline V gene, CDR1 is LNHDA and CDR2 is SQIVND (reference sequence). This CDR3 spans 15 amino acids. In DNA, the CDR3 is TGTGCCAGTAGACAACGGGGTGATTCCTACAATGAGCAGTTCTTC. This sequence encodes CASRQRGDSYNEQFF.

The gene calls are TRBV6-5 and TRBJ1-2, with D perhaps TRBD1 (6 bases). This CDR3 comprises 15 residues. Germline V lookup: CDR1 MNHEY, CDR2 SVGAGI. Trimming took off 0 bases at V and 8 bases at J, with 16 bases between the two ends. For the CDR3, the DNA is TGTGCCAGCAGTTACTCACCGCCGGGGGCGCGGGGCTACACCTTC. Translation gives CASSYSPPGARGYTF.

This chain uses TRBV20-1 with TRBJ2-2, with D possibly matching TRBD1 (6 bases). CDR1 and CDR2 from the germline V gene are DFQATT and SNEGSKA (reference sequence). The length of the CDR3 is 16 residues. V was shortened by 0 bases and J by 1 base, with 12 bases between the two germline ends. The CDR3 region is CSARDLQGQNTGELFF. CDR3 bases: TGCAGTGCTAGAGATTTACAGGGCCAGAACACCGGGGAGCTGTTTTTT.

The sample holds a few counts of this clonotype. The chain links TRBV12-3 or TRBV12-4 to TRBJ2-1; 9 nucleotides match TRBD2. The CDR3 consists of 15 residues. Trimming removed 3 bases from V and 10 bases from J; junction bases left unmatched: 10. CDR3: CASSLRGLAPREQFF. CDR3 DNA sequence: TGTGCCAGCAGTTTGAGGGGACTAGCACCTCGGGAGCAGTTCTTC.

This clonotype has only a few counts. J is TRBJ2-2 and V is TRBV7-2, with 11 bases identical to TRBD2. The CDR3 contains 15 residues. In germline, CDR1 is SGHTA, CDR2 FQGNSA. The J segment lost 6 bases and the V segment lost 3 bases, leaving 3 bases of the junction unmatched. CDR3 nucleotide sequence: TGTGCCAGCAGCTTGACTAGCGGGATGGCCGGGGAGCTGTTTTTT. This codes for CASSLTSGMAGELFF. Based on the CDR3 plus reference TRBV7-2 and TRBJ2-2, the full variable domain is GAGVSQSPSNKVTEKGKDVELRCDPISGHTALYWYRQSLGQGLEFLIYFQGNSAPDKSGLPSDRFSAERTGGSVSTLTIQRTQQEDSAVYLCASSLTSGMAGELFFGEGSRLTVL.

The chain uses TRBV6-1 and TRBJ2-1, with TRBD1 matching over 11 bases. J gave up 0 bases and V 6 bases, and 7 bases lay outside the gene matches. CDR1 is MNHNS, CDR2 SASEGT, per germline. This CDR3 is built from 17 residues. CDR3 sequence (DNA): TGTGCCAGCAGAGCGGACAGGGGGCACCTCTCCTACAATGAGCAGTTCTTC. It translates to CASRADRGHLSYNEQFF.

This clonotype was detected only a few times. V gene TRBV29-1 combines with J gene TRBJ1-1, with D unclear. The germline CDR1 and CDR2 sequences are SQVTM and ANQGSEA. V lost 6 bases and J lost 3, with 17 bases in between. This CDR3 is 14 amino acids long. CDR3 nucleotides: TGCAGCGTAATGACTCGACTTGCTGACACTGAAGCTTTCTTT. Translated, it gives CSVMTRLADTEAFF. Drawing the rest from reference TRBV29-1 and TRBJ1-1, the complete variable domain is SAVISQKPSRDICQRGTSLTIQCQVDSQVTMMFWYRQQPGQSLTLIATANQGSEATYESGFVIDKFPISRPNLTFSTLTVSNMSPEDSSIYLCSVMTRLADTEAFFGQGTRLTVV.

The chain couples TRBV7-9 to TRBJ1-4; 10 nucleotides agree with TRBD1. V was pared by 6 bases and J by 7 bases, with 8 bases of the junction left unmatched. The CDR3 spans 15 residues. CDR1 and CDR2 from the germline V gene are SEHNR and FQNEAQ (reference sequence). CDR3 protein: CASSRPGTGVEKLFF. The CDR3 region has the DNA TGTGCCAGCAGTCGTCCCGGGACAGGGGTTGAAAAACTGTTTTTT.

The chain carries TRBV28 and TRBJ1-1; D is undetermined. CDR1 MDHEN and CDR2 SYDVKM come from the germline V gene. V was trimmed by 8 bases and J by 11 bases, leaving 12 bases between them. The CDR3 is 10 residues long. CDR3 sequence reads: CASGPLGAFF. The CDR3 nucleotides read TGTGCCAGCGGCCCCCTGGGGGCTTTCTTT. The full variable domain, with the rest looked up from reference TRBV28 and TRBJ1-1, is DVKVTQSSRYLVKRTGEKVFLECVQDMDHENMFWYRQDPGLGLRLIYFSYDVKMKEKGDIPEGYSVSREKKERFSLILESASTNQTSMYLCASGPLGAFFGQGTRLTVV.

The chain combines TRBV6-2 or TRBV6-3 with TRBJ2-1, with D hard to call. Trimming stripped 6 bases from V and 0 bases from J, with 9 bases between. This CDR3 region has 14 residues. Per germline, CDR1 MNHEY and CDR2 SVGEGT. DNA for the CDR3: TGTGCCAGCAGGCTCCAGAGCTCCTACAATGAGCAGTTCTTC. Protein: CASRLQSSYNEQFF.

This clonotype was observed a handful of times. The rearrangement joins TRBV7-9 to TRBJ1-1; D perhaps matches TRBD1 (5 bases). The CDR3 is 15 amino acids. Trimming shortened V by 2 bases and J by 1 base, and 11 bases separated the two germline ends. The germline V gene has CDR1 SEHNR and CDR2 FQNEAQ (reference sequence). CDR3 amino acids: CASSLTDRENTEAFF. As DNA, the CDR3 is TGTGCCAGCAGCTTAACCGACAGAGAGAACACTGAAGCTTTCTTT.

This clonotype was counted ten times or more. The gene calls are TRBV7-2 and TRBJ1-1, with D hard to call. The CDR3 is 14 amino acids. The germline V and J ends were trimmed by 2 bases and 1 base, with 8 bases remaining between them. Germline V CDR1 and CDR2: SGHTA, FQGNSA. The CDR3 reads CASSLFGKNTEAFF. The CDR3 DNA sequence: TGTGCCAGCAGCTTATTTGGGAAGAACACTGAAGCTTTCTTT.

The table lists this clonotype with a few counts. This chain uses TRBV4-1 with TRBJ1-1; no reliable D call. CDR1 MGHRA and CDR2 YSYEKL come from the germline V gene. Trimming took 2 bases from V and 0 from J, leaving 13 bases between them. The CDR3 is 16 residues long. The CDR3 DNA reads TGCGCCAGCAGCCAACTAAGGATATTTATGAACACTGAAGCTTTCTTT. Protein sequence: CASSQLRIFMNTEAFF.

This clonotype appeared a few times. The rearrangement links TRBV6-5 to TRBJ2-7; D is unresolved. V was pared by 0 bases and J by 3 bases, with 9 bases between. CDR1 is MNHEY and CDR2 is SVGAGI in the germline V gene. The CDR3 loop spans 14 amino acids. CDR3 nucleotide sequence: TGTGCCAGCAGTTACTCGAACAGCCACTACGAGCAGTACTTC. This encodes CASSYSNSHYEQYF.

The chain is built from TRBV4-3 and TRBJ2-3; 10 bases are shared with TRBD1. CDR1 and CDR2 from the germline V gene are LGHNA and YSLEER. The V and J ends lost 1 base and 4 bases, in that order; junction bases with no gene match: 2. This CDR3 contains 15 residues. CDR3 sequence: CASSQVGTGADTQYF. The CDR3 nucleotides read TGCGCCAGCAGCCAAGTCGGGACAGGGGCAGATACGCAGTATTTT.

The chain uses TRBV11-2 and TRBJ1-2; TRBD1 might be the D (5 bases). This CDR3 contains 16 residues. The V gene lost 3 bases and the J gene lost 4 bases, with 18 bases spanning the gap. Germline CDR1 SGHAT, CDR2 FQNNGV. The CDR3 sequence is CASSFSSEQEFYGYTF. In DNA form, the CDR3 reads TGTGCCAGCAGCTTTTCCTCCGAACAGGAATTCTATGGCTACACCTTC. The full variable domain, rest sourced from reference TRBV11-2 and TRBJ1-2, is EAGVAQSPRYKIIEKRQSVAFWCNPISGHATLYWYQQILGQGPKLLIQFQNNGVVDDSQLPKDRFSAERLKGVDSTLKIQPAKLEDSAVYLCASSFSSEQEFYGYTFGSGTRLTVV.

The table lists this clonotype with a few counts. This chain links TRBV6-2 or TRBV6-3 with TRBJ2-7; D might be TRBD2 (5 bases). V lost 2 bases and J lost 6, with 17 bases in between. From germline, CDR1 is MNHEY and CDR2 SVGEGT. The CDR3 spans 15 residues. CDR3 nucleotides: TGTGCCAGCAGTTACGATAGCGCCGGGTCTCTCGAGCAGTACTTC. Amino acids: CASSYDSAGSLEQYF.

This clonotype was observed a handful of times. The V gene is TRBV9, the J gene TRBJ1-2; unclear D gene. Trimming removed 0 bases at V and 4 bases at J, with 4 bases between. Per germline, CDR1 SGDLS and CDR2 YYNGEE. This CDR3 is 12 amino acids long. The CDR3 nucleotides are TGTGCCAGCAGCGTAGTGGGCTATGGCTACACCTTC. It translates to CASSVVGYGYTF.

This clonotype was picked up a small number of times. V gene TRBV7-2 combines with J gene TRBJ2-7; 8 nucleotides align to TRBD2. The junction had 5 bases not matched to a gene; V was cut back by 3 bases and J by 4 bases. This CDR3 contains 14 residues. Germline V lookup: CDR1 SGHTA, CDR2 FQGNSA. CDR3 residues: CASSFLAGRYEQYF. The CDR3 bases are TGTGCCAGCAGCTTCTTAGCGGGACGGTACGAGCAGTACTTC.

This clonotype was picked up many times. This chain connects TRBV5-5 to TRBJ1-6; TRBD1 matches at 7 bases. Germline V gene sequence: CDR1 SGHKS, CDR2 YYEKEE (reference sequence). The CDR3 spans 15 residues. The V and J ends lost 0 bases and 5 bases, in that order; junction bases with no gene match: 2. In DNA, the CDR3 is TGTGCCAGCAGCTTGGGAGGGACAGATAATTCACCCCTCCACTTT. This encodes CASSLGGTDNSPLHF.

The rearrangement links TRBV9 to TRBJ2-2; possible D gene TRBD1, 5 bases. The CDR3 has 16 residues. V dropped 4 bases and J dropped 1 base, with 14 bases sitting between them. Germline V CDR1 and CDR2: SGDLS, YYNGEE. The CDR3 sequence: CASSPRQQQNTGELFF. In nucleotides, the CDR3 is TGTGCCAGCAGCCCCCGACAGCAGCAGAACACCGGGGAGCTGTTTTTT.

V gene TRBV5-6 combines with J gene TRBJ2-1; weak D call: TRBD1 (5 bases). Per germline, CDR1 SGHDT and CDR2 YYEEEE. This CDR3 is built from 15 residues. Trimming removed 0 bases at V and 9 bases at J, with 16 bases between. This chain's CDR3 is CASSLEGPSGTEQFF. CDR3 in DNA: TGTGCCAGCAGCTTGGAGGGGCCTAGTGGCACTGAGCAGTTCTTC.

This chain links TRBV11-2 with TRBJ1-1; weak D call: TRBD1 (5 bases). V lost 0 bases and J lost 3, with 20 bases in between. The length of the CDR3 is 18 residues. Per the germline V gene, CDR1 is SGHAT and CDR2 is FQNNGV. Here the CDR3 reads CASSLDFSIGGRDTEAFF. The CDR3 DNA sequence: TGTGCCAGCAGCTTAGATTTTTCGATTGGGGGTAGGGACACTGAAGCTTTCTTT.